The 8 T cell receptor beta chains given below trace back to one sample, sequenced in a study of blood T cell repertoires in COVID-19. The protocol was immunoSEQ multiplex PCR, while the TCRdb copy is restricted to in-frame clones and leaves out a portion. The repertoire holds 27,000 or so clones, roughly 90% seen once, with around 2.8% in the top ten. Source material: peripheral blood. Every receptor here comes from a human donor in a cohort sampled during active COVID-19.

The V call is TRBV19, the J call TRBJ1-3, with 7 bases that match TRBD1. The trim removed 7 bases at V and 0 bases at J, leaving 9 bases unmatched. Germline V gene data show CDR1 as LNHDA and CDR2 as SQIVND (reference sequence). The CDR3 totals 16 residues. CDR3: CASTSHGDSSGNTIYF. The CDR3 DNA is TGTGCCAGTACCTCGCACGGGGACAGCTCTGGAAACACCATATATTTT.

The rearrangement joins TRBV10-3 to TRBJ1-4; D not certain. Per the germline V gene, CDR1 is ENHRY and CDR2 is SYGVKD. V lost 10 bases and J 3 bases, leaving 9 bases between the germline ends. The CDR3 runs to 12 residues. The CDR3 reads CATGSSNEKLFF. For the CDR3, the DNA is TGTGCCACAGGAAGTTCTAATGAAAAACTGTTTTTT.

V and J are TRBV19 and TRBJ2-3; possible D gene TRBD2, 6 bases. This CDR3 comprises 14 residues. The germline gives CDR1 LNHDA, CDR2 SQIVND (reference sequence). With 5 bases removed from V and 2 bases from J, the gap between germline ends came to 11 bases. CDR3 amino acids: CASSPGGPTDTQYF. The CDR3 DNA sequence: TGTGCCAGTAGTCCCGGGGGTCCCACAGATACGCAGTATTTT.

The V gene is TRBV5-1, the J gene TRBJ2-5; D unclear. Trimming shortened V by 6 bases and J by 1 base, and 4 bases separated the two germline ends. Germline V gene sequence: CDR1 SGHRS, CDR2 YFSETQ. The CDR3 spans 11 residues. The CDR3 DNA sequence: TGCGCCAGCACCTCCCAAGAGACCCAGTACTTC. It specifies CASTSQETQYF.

V gene TRBV11-1 combines with J gene TRBJ2-5; TRBD2 matches at 13 bases. The germline CDR1 and CDR2 sequences are SGHAT and FQDESV (reference sequence). With V trimmed by 2 bases and J by 4 bases, 4 bases remained unmatched. This CDR3 comprises 16 residues. The CDR3 nucleotides are TGTGCCAGCAGCTTACGGACTAGCGGGGGCCTAGAGACCCAGTACTTC. This sequence encodes CASSLRTSGGLETQYF. Filled out from reference TRBV11-1 and TRBJ2-5, the complete variable domain reads EAEVAQSPRYKITEKSQAVAFWCDPISGHATLYWYRQILGQGPELLVQFQDESVVDDSQLPKDRFSAERLKGVDSTLKIQPAELGDSAMYLCASSLRTSGGLETQYFGPGTRLLVL.

V usage is TRBV7-9 and J usage is TRBJ2-3; TRBD2 is a possible D gene (5 bases). This CDR3 spans 13 amino acids. The V gene lost 2 bases and the J gene lost 6 bases, with 9 bases spanning the gap. Germline V gene sequence: CDR1 SEHNR, CDR2 FQNEAQ (reference sequence). The CDR3 spells CASSLLGSDTQYF. Written as DNA, the CDR3 is TGTGCCAGCAGCTTACTAGGGAGCGATACGCAGTATTTT. Variable domain in full (rest from reference TRBV7-9 and TRBJ2-3): DTGVSQNPRHKITKRGQNVTFRCDPISEHNRLYWYRQTLGQGPEFLTYFQNEAQLEKSRLLSDRFSAERPKGSFSTLEIQRTEQGDSAMYLCASSLLGSDTQYFGPGTRLTVL.

V is TRBV10-3 and J is TRBJ2-3, with D maybe TRBD2 (5 bases). This CDR3 contains 17 residues. The V and J ends lost 4 bases and 0 bases respectively, with 17 bases between them. Germline assignment: CDR1 ENHRY and CDR2 SYGVKD. CDR3 in amino acids: CAISAPPSQSSTDTQYF. As DNA, the CDR3 is TGTGCCATCAGTGCCCCCCCTAGCCAGAGTAGCACAGATACGCAGTATTTT.

V gene TRBV5-1 combines with J gene TRBJ1-1; 12 bases are shared with TRBD1. There are 16 residues in the CDR3. Germline CDR1 and CDR2: SGHRS and YFSETQ. J was trimmed by 3 bases and V by 2 bases; bases with no gene match: 5. The CDR3: CASSFRGQGADTEAFF. CDR3 in DNA: TGCGCCAGCAGCTTCAGGGGACAGGGGGCGGACACTGAAGCTTTCTTT. Full variable domain (remainder filled in from reference TRBV5-1 and TRBJ1-1): KAGVTQTPRYLIKTRGQQVTLSCSPISGHRSVSWYQQTPGQGLQFLFEYFSETQRNKGNFPGRFSGRQFSNSRSEMNVSTLELGDSALYLCASSFRGQGADTEAFFGQGTRLTVV.